This passage covers 10 T cell receptor beta chains from one sample sequenced in a study of T cell responses to AZD1222 COVID-19 vaccine. The data were produced by immunoSEQ multiplex PCR, yet TCRdb's version contains in-frame clones alone and is incomplete. The sample yields roughly 170,000 clones, approximately 94% seen once. The sequences come from peripheral blood, collected 28 days after the second AZD1222 dose. Receptors were obtained from an adult who received the AZD1222 COVID-19 vaccine.

V and J are TRBV27 and TRBJ1-5; tentatively, D is TRBD1 (6 bases). The V end lost 5 bases, the J end lost 7 bases, and 15 bases lay between the germline ends. There are 14 residues in the CDR3. Per germline, CDR1 MNHEY and CDR2 SMNVEV (reference sequence). CDR3 DNA sequence: TGTGCCAGCAGTGCAAGGGGGTTGCGGCAGCCCCAGCATTTT. Amino acid sequence: CASSARGLRQPQHF.

The V gene is TRBV10-2, the J gene TRBJ2-7; D is possibly TRBD1 (6 bases). Deletions cut 6 bases from V and 4 bases from J, with 13 bases between. CDR1 is WSHSY, CDR2 SAAADI, per germline. This CDR3 contains 13 residues. CDR3 coding DNA: TGCGCCAGCAGGGTGGACAGAGCATACGAGCAGTACTTC. It encodes CASRVDRAYEQYF.

The chain joins TRBV27 to TRBJ1-1; possible D gene TRBD1, 6 bases. CDR1 MNHEY and CDR2 SMNVEV come from the germline V gene (reference sequence). CDR3 length equals 16 residues. V was shortened by 4 bases and J by 2 bases, with 17 bases between the two germline ends. The CDR3 is CASSSRSRGANTEAFF. CDR3 sequence (DNA): TGTGCCAGCAGTTCCCGATCTCGGGGGGCTAACACTGAAGCTTTCTTT.

The J gene is TRBJ2-3, the V gene TRBV5-1, with D maybe TRBD1 (6 bases). V was clipped by 0 bases and J by 3 bases, with 14 bases between them. The CDR3 has 16 amino acids. Looked up from germline, CDR1 is SGHRS and CDR2 is YFSETQ. The CDR3 loop reads CASSLVSGAGTDTQYF. The CDR3 DNA sequence: TGCGCCAGCAGCTTGGTATCAGGGGCTGGTACAGATACGCAGTATTTT.

The chain has TRBV7-9 and TRBJ1-1, with D maybe TRBD1 (5 bases). Germline V gives CDR1 SEHNR, CDR2 FQNEAQ (reference sequence). The CDR3 loop spans 14 amino acids. V shed 4 bases and J shed 1 base, with 10 bases lying between them. CDR3 protein: CASSWERGNTEAFF. For the CDR3, the DNA is TGTGCCAGCAGCTGGGAAAGGGGGAACACTGAAGCTTTCTTT.

The chain combines TRBV3-1 (or the pseudogene TRBV3-2) with TRBJ2-5, with D perhaps matching TRBD1 or TRBD2 (5 bases each). The CDR3 runs to 17 residues. Germline loops: CDR1 LGHDT, CDR2 YNNKEL (reference sequence). Trimming took off 3 bases at V and 1 base at J, with 18 bases between the two ends. CDR3 amino acids: CASSQGTPGLVQETQYF. DNA for the CDR3: TGTGCCAGCAGCCAGGGGACCCCCGGATTAGTCCAAGAGACCCAGTACTTC.

V usage is TRBV5-1 and J usage is TRBJ1-2; 7 bases map to TRBD1. Per the germline V gene, CDR1 is SGHRS and CDR2 is YFSETQ. V lost 3 bases and J lost 7; bases outside the gene matches: 12. The CDR3 extends over 15 amino acids. The CDR3 DNA follows: TGCGCCAGCAGCTCCACGACAGGGATTAAGGGTGGCTACACCTTC. This codes for CASSSTTGIKGGYTF.

The chain links TRBV19 to TRBJ1-2; D unclear. The CDR3 has 17 amino acids. Germline V CDR1 and CDR2: LNHDA, SQIVND (reference sequence). Trimming pared 7 bases from V and 4 bases from J, leaving 25 bases between. Here the CDR3 DNA reads TGTGCCAGTACTCGGAGATCACGAACGTCGGCAGGCTATGGCTACACCTTC. It yields the protein CASTRRSRTSAGYGYTF.

The chain carries TRBV2 and TRBJ1-5, with 8 positions matching TRBD1. Germline assignment: CDR1 SNHLY and CDR2 FYNNEI. With 10 bases clipped from V and 5 bases from J, the junction kept 13 bases outside the gene matches. The length of the CDR3 is 15 residues. CDR3 sequence reads: CATRKDRVVDQPQHF. The CDR3 DNA is TGTGCCACCAGAAAGGACAGGGTAGTGGATCAGCCCCAGCATTTT.

This clone was recorded only once. The V and J genes are TRBV4-3 and TRBJ2-7; D gene uncertain. The germline V gene has CDR1 LGHNA and CDR2 YSLEER. Trimming cost V 1 base and J 4 bases, with 8 bases left between them. This CDR3 has 13 amino acids. The CDR3 DNA follows: TGCGCCAGCAGCCAAGGGGCCGGTTACGAGCAGTACTTC. Its translation is CASSQGAGYEQYF.